Below, 5 T cell receptor beta chains from the same sample are listed, as sequenced in a study of T-cell memory formation after mild COVID-19. TCRdb re-called the 5' RACE reads through MiXCR, storing one row per CDR3 protein. The sample has a few hundred thousand distinct CDR3 sequences, around a quarter seen once. Material: PBMCs or a T cell subset sorted from them (not recorded which). The receptor set was obtained from an adult woman who had mild COVID-19 (a few samples of this study predate the infection). Cell type and time point are not known.

This chain connects TRBV11-3 to TRBJ2-1, with a possible D match to TRBD2 (5 bases). CDR3 length: 13 residues. Germline V CDR1 and CDR2: SGHNT, YENEEA. V was pared by 6 bases and J by 5 bases, with 11 bases between. CDR3 residues: CASRSTSNNEQFF. CDR3 DNA sequence: TGTGCCAGCAGATCTACTAGTAACAATGAGCAGTTCTTC.

The chain uses TRBV6-1 and TRBJ2-5; 7 nucleotides align to TRBD2. The CDR3 loop spans 17 amino acids. Unmatched junction bases numbered 9, after V lost 0 bases and J lost 2 bases. The germline gives CDR1 MNHNS, CDR2 SASEGT. DNA of the CDR3: TGTGCCAGCAGTGAAGCCCCGGCTAGCGGAGGTCAAGAGACCCAGTACTTC. Protein sequence: CASSEAPASGGQETQYF.

The V call is TRBV4-1, the J call TRBJ2-1; 7 nucleotides align to TRBD2. The CDR3 has 14 residues. The trim removed 0 bases at V and 8 bases at J, leaving 4 bases unmatched. CDR1 and CDR2 from the germline V gene are MGHRA and YSYEKL. The CDR3 region is CASSQETGGYEQFF. The CDR3 DNA is TGCGCCAGCAGCCAAGAAACGGGAGGCTATGAGCAGTTCTTC.

This chain uses TRBV20-1 with TRBJ2-7; 7 bases map to TRBD2. The CDR3 runs 15 residues. Trimming removed 1 base from V and 1 base from J; junction bases left unmatched: 7. Germline CDR1 and CDR2: DFQATT and SNEGSKA (reference sequence). CDR3: CSARAATSRSYEQYF. As DNA, the CDR3 is TGCAGTGCTAGAGCGGCGACTAGCCGTTCCTACGAGCAGTACTTC.

The chain recombines TRBV20-1 with TRBJ1-1; 7 bases match TRBD1. This CDR3 has 12 residues. The J segment lost 6 bases and the V segment lost 6 bases, leaving 7 bases of the junction unmatched. CDR1 and CDR2 (germline): DFQATT, SNEGSKA (reference sequence). The CDR3 DNA follows: TGCAGTGCGGAACAGGGGACGGCTGAAGCTTTCTTT. It translates to CSAEQGTAEAFF.